The sequence of this T cell receptor (beta chain) was determined in a study of blood T cell repertoires in COVID-19. At the level of the study: The United States, Italy and Spain were the sources of the acute and convalescent COVID-19 samples.

This CDR3 spans 16 amino acids. Germline V gene data show CDR1 as LNHDA and CDR2 as SQIVND (reference sequence). V lost 6 bases to trimming and J lost 0 bases, with 15 bases between them. Participant-given clinical history determined each cohort assignment. Source study methods: Reference gene primer amplification gave estimated nucleated cell counts. Data came from immunoSEQ multiplex PCR; TCRdb stores just in-frame clones and leaves some out. V, J and clone size were drawn from that table, and D and trimming were deduced from the DNA. The sample records around 260,000 clones, 90% being singletons. The source is a woman under 40 who had recovered from COVID-19. The J gene is TRBJ1-3, the V gene TRBV19; D is ambiguous. Sequenced sample: PBMCs or T cells enriched from blood (not recorded which). Here the CDR3 reads CASRKRTGISGNTIYF. As DNA, the CDR3 is TGTGCCAGTAGGAAGAGGACGGGAATCTCTGGAAACACCATATATTTT.